Listed here are 13 T cell receptor beta chains from one sample, sequenced in a study of T cells in Graves' hyperthyroidism and ophthalmopathy (dated by TCRdb to about 2019). The library was obtained by multiplex PCR. TCRdb records Illumina HiSeq 2000 as the sequencer. TCR beta CDR3 regions were amplified from RNA transcripts. A first-round RT-PCR of the TCR CDR3 used the HTBI primer set with the Qiagen OneStep RT-PCR kit. TCRdb itself trimmed the public reads at Q25 with fastp, ran MiXCR and retained productive beta chains. Rows merge per CDR3 protein into single entries with the most common DNA and genes. The sample data list 150,000 to 200,000 distinct CDR3 sequences, and over 15% of these were observed just once. The top ten clonotypes cover roughly 28% of the sample. Specimen: blood. The receptors here all came from a woman in her forties or fifties with Graves' hyperthyroidism.

This clonotype was found many times. The chain recombines TRBV7-9 with TRBJ1-6; D call uncertain. The CDR3 contains 12 residues. Germline CDR1 reads SEHNR; CDR2 reads FQNEAQ (reference sequence). V shed 3 bases and J shed 8 bases, with 5 bases lying between them. In DNA form, the CDR3 reads TGTGCCAGCAGCTTCCCCCATTCACCCCTCCACTTT. Amino acid sequence: CASSFPHSPLHF.

This chain uses TRBV7-2 with TRBJ2-7, with 9 bases aligning to TRBD1. CDR3 length: 15 amino acids. Germline trimming cut 6 bases from V and 2 bases from J; bases unmatched to any gene: 8. The germline V gene has CDR1 SGHTA and CDR2 FQGNSA. The CDR3 region is CASRQGDRATYEQYF. The CDR3 nucleotides are TGTGCCAGCAGACAAGGGGACAGGGCTACCTACGAGCAGTACTTC.

On this clonotype: Being one base from a much bigger clone, this may be a read error. This rearrangement joins TRBV7-9 to TRBJ1-3, with TRBD1 as a possible D gene (5 bases). The CDR3 has 15 residues. The V and J ends lost 10 bases and 0 bases respectively, with 16 bases between them. Germline V gene data show CDR1 as SEHNR and CDR2 as FQNEAQ (reference sequence). CDR3 nucleotides: TGTGCCATAAACCGGGGCGCCCCCTCTGGAAACACCATATATTTT. It codes for CAINRGAPSGNTIYF.

This clonotype was seen ten or more times. The V gene is TRBV9, the J gene TRBJ1-2; no reliable D call. The length of the CDR3 is 13 residues. Germline assignment: CDR1 SGDLS and CDR2 YYNGEE. Between the trimmed V and J ends, which lost 0 bases and 3 bases, there was a span of 6 bases. For the CDR3, the DNA is TGTGCCAGCAGCGTAGGCTCGCACTATGGCTACACCTTC. Protein product: CASSVGSHYGYTF.

This clonotype was detected ten times or more. V and J are TRBV24-1 and TRBJ1-1, with 10 bases identical to TRBD1. Trimming cost V 4 bases and J 8 bases; bases outside gene matches: 3. The germline CDR1 and CDR2 sequences are KGHDR and SFDVKD. CDR3 length: 13 amino acids. The CDR3 bases are TGTGCCACCAGTGAGGGGACAGGGGAGGAAGCTTTCTTT. This translates into CATSEGTGEEAFF.

This clonotype was found many times. CDR3 DNA sequence: TGTGCCAGTAGCAAACTTGGACAGGGAAAAGAGACCCAGTACTTC. Translating it yields CASSKLGQGKETQYF. The chain couples TRBV19 to TRBJ2-5, with 8 bases that match TRBD1. The junction had 9 bases not matched to a gene; V was cut back by 6 bases and J by 3 bases. Germline lookup yields CDR1 LNHDA and CDR2 SQIVND (reference sequence). This CDR3 spans 15 amino acids.

This clonotype was seen ten or more times. This rearrangement joins TRBV10-3 to TRBJ1-5, with D hard to call. V dropped 4 bases and J dropped 3 bases, with 10 bases sitting between them. The V gene's germline CDR1 is ENHRY and CDR2 SYGVKD. The CDR3 totals 14 residues. CDR3 residues: CAISGSGPNQPQHF. The CDR3 bases are TGTGCCATCAGTGGATCTGGGCCCAATCAGCCCCAGCATTTT.

On this clonotype itself: A much larger clone sits a single nucleotide away, making a read error possible. The V call is TRBV5-4, the J call TRBJ1-2; 8 bases line up with TRBD1. The CDR3 extends over 17 amino acids. In germline, CDR1 is SGHNT, CDR2 YYREEE (reference sequence). The CDR3 DNA follows: TGTGCCACCAGCTTGCGGACAGGGTTGGATCCTAACTATGGCTACACCTTC. Translation gives CATSLRTGLDPNYGYTF.

This chain links TRBV27 with TRBJ1-2; 8 bases map to TRBD1. Unmatched junction bases numbered 12, after V lost 5 bases and J lost 4 bases. Germline V gene lookup returns CDR1 MNHEY and CDR2 SMNVEV (reference sequence). There are 16 residues in the CDR3. DNA of the CDR3: TGTGCCAGCAGTATCGCTCACTCCGGGACAGGCTATGGCTACACCTTC. Its protein is CASSIAHSGTGYGYTF.

V is TRBV7-3 and J is TRBJ2-1; 16 bases are a match to TRBD2. Germline V CDR1 and CDR2: SGHTA, FQGTGA. J was trimmed by 10 bases and V by 0 bases; bases with no gene match: 9. The CDR3 sequence is 18 residues long. CDR3 sequence (DNA): TGTGCCAGCAGCTTAACCCTACCGGGACTAGCGGGGGGGGGGGAGCAGTTCTTC. Its translation: CASSLTLPGLAGGGEQFF. The variable domain in full, completed from reference TRBV7-3 and TRBJ2-1, reads GAGVSQTPSNKVTEKGKYVELRCDPISGHTALYWYRQSLGQGPEFLIYFQGTGAADDSGLPNDRFFAVRPEGSVSTLKIQRTERGDSAVYLCASSLTLPGLAGGGEQFFGPGTRLTVL.

The sample holds many counts of this clonotype. The rearrangement links TRBV12-5 to TRBJ2-5; 9 bases line up with TRBD1. Germline CDR1 and CDR2: LGHNT and FRNRAP. This CDR3 has 13 amino acids. After removal of 7 bases from V and 5 bases from J, the junction contained 5 bases not matched to a gene. CDR3 in DNA: TGTGCTAGTGCCAGGACAGGGGTGGAGACCCAGTACTTC. This sequence encodes CASARTGVETQYF.

This clonotype was found a few times. V usage is TRBV4-1 and J usage is TRBJ2-5; 14 bases align to TRBD2. The length of the CDR3 is 19 residues. J lost 4 bases, V lost 0 bases, and 10 bases had no gene match. CDR1 is MGHRA, CDR2 YSYEKL, per germline. The CDR3 sequence is CASSQDKGLAGVEGETQYF. The CDR3 bases are TGCGCCAGCAGCCAAGATAAGGGACTAGCGGGGGTGGAAGGAGAGACCCAGTACTTC.

In this sample, this clonotype turned up a few times. This chain joins TRBV19 and TRBJ2-1; D is ambiguous. The V end lost 5 bases, the J end lost 9 bases, and 8 bases lay between the germline ends. Germline V gene sequence: CDR1 LNHDA, CDR2 SQIVND (reference sequence). This CDR3 is 11 amino acids long. The CDR3 spells CASSVHIEQFF. The CDR3, as DNA: TGTGCCAGTAGTGTCCACATTGAGCAGTTCTTC.